These T cell receptor beta chains were read from a single sample in a study of shared clonotypes between healthy human individuals. Method: immunoSEQ multiplex PCR; TCRdb's copy keeps in-frame clones and lacks some. The sample lists some 2,000,000 clones, roughly 94% occurring once. The sequenced material came from naive CD4+ T cells sorted from blood. Receptor source: a man younger than 35 in good health. The conserved cysteine and the conserved F or W are not part of the CDR3 here. Each record gives: J gene, V gene, CDR3 protein.

TRBJ1-1	TRBV29-1	SVEIQKMNTEAF
TRBJ1-2	TRBV7-2	ASSLPPLDGYT
TRBJ2-1	TRBV2	ASRRQGIYEQF
TRBJ1-1	TRBV18	ASSPIDRSAF
TRBJ2-7	TRBV30	AWSQLGQSEQY
TRBJ2-1	TRBV15	ATTGLAGDEQF
TRBJ1-4	TRBV5-4	ASSRDRGNEKLF
TRBJ1-2	TRBV30	AWSVNWRQSYGYT
TRBJ2-7	TRBV13	ASSFQLREQY
TRBJ1-2	TRBV10-3	AISELDGYT
TRBJ2-2	TRBV7-3	ASSRDFNTGELF
TRBJ2-2	TRBV10-3	AIRDRGQDGELF
TRBJ1-3	TRBV5-1	ASSTTGTGVGNTIY
TRBJ2-1	TRBV5-6	ASRTGTGASSYNEQF
TRBJ2-3	TRBV5-4	ASSLGAGGNTDTQY
TRBJ1-2	TRBV28	ASSFGIQGARYGYT
TRBJ2-2	TRBV2	ASSVLGELF
TRBJ2-7	TRBV30	AWRREEY
TRBJ1-1	TRBV6-1	ASSGTRSLGTEAF
TRBJ1-4	TRBV23-1	ASKVRGERTNEKLF
TRBJ2-5	TRBV11-2	ASSLSTQETQY
TRBJ2-5	TRBV18	ASSLNRDGETQY
TRBJ2-7	TRBV25-1	ASTGRGWNEQY
TRBJ2-7	TRBV11-2	ASTTLAEQYEQY
TRBJ1-3	TRBV2	ASSSTGNTIY
TRBJ2-2	TRBV4-1	ASSLEGLSNTGELF
TRBJ1-6	TRBV9	ASSVEPENSPLH
TRBJ1-6	TRBV27	ASSLGTGGTLSNSPLH
TRBJ2-7	TRBV5-5	ASSSGLAGSYEQY
TRBJ2-5	TRBV7-2	ASSAFRGAAETQY
TRBJ2-7	TRBV2	ASKLDVSHEQY
TRBJ1-5	TRBV7-6	ASSSFDGQPQH
TRBJ1-2	TRBV18	ASSATAANYGYT
TRBJ2-7	TRBV6-6	ASSWGRGWSYEQY
TRBJ1-1	TRBV6-6	ASTQQGTEAF
TRBJ1-3	TRBV5-1	ASSTDGSGNTIY
TRBJ2-5	TRBV5-1	ASSFTGQETQY
TRBJ2-2	TRBV5-6	ASSLVAGGTGELF
TRBJ2-7	TRBV6-1	ASSVAEYYEQY
TRBJ1-3	TRBV10-1	ASSGGSGPRNTIY
TRBJ1-1	TRBV10-3	AISGGQKNTEAF
TRBJ2-1	TRBV15	ATRGRGDEQF
TRBJ2-1	TRBV9	ASSVAKGREQF
TRBJ1-2	TRBV19	ASRSPNYGYT
TRBJ1-2	TRBV5-1	ASSLAGWQGVYGYT
TRBJ2-7	TRBV2	ASRDTYEQY
TRBJ2-1	TRBV28	ASSTHGSLDEQF
TRBJ2-1	TRBV7-2	ASSPSRTGVF
TRBJ2-1	TRBV5-4	ASSLGGGEVYNEQF
TRBJ2-7	TRBV28	ASSRSETGSYEQY